The sequence of this T cell receptor beta chain was determined in a study of T cells in Graves' hyperthyroidism and ophthalmopathy. Study results and limitations: From stable hyperthyroidism, ophthalmopathy was separated by a 13 V-J model.

The V segment lost 6 bases and the J segment 0 bases; nucleotides outside the gene matches: 5. The CDR3 totals 14 residues. The TCR beta CDR3 regions underwent amplification using RNA transcripts as the source. The HTBI primer set served for first-round RT-PCR of the TCR CDR3. Each CDR3 protein is one row after TCRdb ran MiXCR on the multiplex PCR reads. The sample lists 700,000 or so distinct CDR3 sequences, about a sixth occurring once. This clonotype was found a few times. Its antigen is still unknown. A patient was excluded if there was uncontrolled infection, other autoimmune disease, pregnancy or lactation.

Sequenced: blood. This TCR was recovered from a man between 18 and 35 years old with Graves' hyperthyroidism. This chain uses TRBV12-3 or TRBV12-4 with TRBJ2-7; 7 bases agree with TRBD2. The CDR3 loop is CASRTSGNSYEQYF. The CDR3, as DNA: TGTGCCAGCAGAACAAGCGGGAACTCCTACGAGCAGTACTTC.